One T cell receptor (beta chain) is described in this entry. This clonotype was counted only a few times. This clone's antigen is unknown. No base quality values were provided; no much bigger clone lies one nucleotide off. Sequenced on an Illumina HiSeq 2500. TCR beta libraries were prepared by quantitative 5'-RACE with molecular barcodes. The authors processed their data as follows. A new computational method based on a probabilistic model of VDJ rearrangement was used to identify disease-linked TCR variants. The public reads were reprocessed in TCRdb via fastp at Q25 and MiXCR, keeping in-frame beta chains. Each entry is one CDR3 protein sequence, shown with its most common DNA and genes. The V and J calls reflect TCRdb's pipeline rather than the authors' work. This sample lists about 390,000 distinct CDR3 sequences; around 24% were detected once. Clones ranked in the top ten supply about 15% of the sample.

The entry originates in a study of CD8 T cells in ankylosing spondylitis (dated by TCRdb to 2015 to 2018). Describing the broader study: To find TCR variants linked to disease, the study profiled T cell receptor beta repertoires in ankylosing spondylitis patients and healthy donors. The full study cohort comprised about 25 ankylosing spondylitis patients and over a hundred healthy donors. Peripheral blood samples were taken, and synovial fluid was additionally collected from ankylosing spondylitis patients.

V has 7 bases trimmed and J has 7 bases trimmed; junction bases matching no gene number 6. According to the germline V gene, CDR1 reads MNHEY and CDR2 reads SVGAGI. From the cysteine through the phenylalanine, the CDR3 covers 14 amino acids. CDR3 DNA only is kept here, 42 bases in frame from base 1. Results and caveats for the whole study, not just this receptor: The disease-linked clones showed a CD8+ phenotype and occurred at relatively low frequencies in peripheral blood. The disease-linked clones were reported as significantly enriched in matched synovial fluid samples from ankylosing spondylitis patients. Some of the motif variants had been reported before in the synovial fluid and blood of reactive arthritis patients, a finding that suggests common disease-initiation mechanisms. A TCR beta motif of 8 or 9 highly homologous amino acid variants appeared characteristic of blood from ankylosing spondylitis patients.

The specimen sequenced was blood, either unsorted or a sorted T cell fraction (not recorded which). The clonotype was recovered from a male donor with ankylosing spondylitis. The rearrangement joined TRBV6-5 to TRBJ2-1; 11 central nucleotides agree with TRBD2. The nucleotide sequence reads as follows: TGTGCCAGCATGTTAGCGGGAGGGCGAAATGAGCAGTTCTTC. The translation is CASMLAGGRNEQFF.